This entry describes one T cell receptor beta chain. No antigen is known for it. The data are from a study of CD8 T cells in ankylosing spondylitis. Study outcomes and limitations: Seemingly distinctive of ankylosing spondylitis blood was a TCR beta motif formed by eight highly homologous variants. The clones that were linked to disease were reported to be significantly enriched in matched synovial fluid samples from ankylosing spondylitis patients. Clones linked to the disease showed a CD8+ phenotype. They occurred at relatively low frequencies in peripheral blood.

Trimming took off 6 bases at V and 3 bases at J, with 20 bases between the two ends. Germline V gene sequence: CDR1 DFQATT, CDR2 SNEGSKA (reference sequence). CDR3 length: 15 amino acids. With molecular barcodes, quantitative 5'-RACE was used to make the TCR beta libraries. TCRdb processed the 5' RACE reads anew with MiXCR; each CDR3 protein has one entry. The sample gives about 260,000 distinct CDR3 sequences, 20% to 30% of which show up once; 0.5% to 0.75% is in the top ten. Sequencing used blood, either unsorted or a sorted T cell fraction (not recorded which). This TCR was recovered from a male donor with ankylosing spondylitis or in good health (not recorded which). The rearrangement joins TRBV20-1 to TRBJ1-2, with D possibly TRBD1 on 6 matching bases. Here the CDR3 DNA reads TGCAGTGCCAGCCACCCCTTCGACAGGTACTATGGCTACACCTTC. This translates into CSASHPFDRYYGYTF.